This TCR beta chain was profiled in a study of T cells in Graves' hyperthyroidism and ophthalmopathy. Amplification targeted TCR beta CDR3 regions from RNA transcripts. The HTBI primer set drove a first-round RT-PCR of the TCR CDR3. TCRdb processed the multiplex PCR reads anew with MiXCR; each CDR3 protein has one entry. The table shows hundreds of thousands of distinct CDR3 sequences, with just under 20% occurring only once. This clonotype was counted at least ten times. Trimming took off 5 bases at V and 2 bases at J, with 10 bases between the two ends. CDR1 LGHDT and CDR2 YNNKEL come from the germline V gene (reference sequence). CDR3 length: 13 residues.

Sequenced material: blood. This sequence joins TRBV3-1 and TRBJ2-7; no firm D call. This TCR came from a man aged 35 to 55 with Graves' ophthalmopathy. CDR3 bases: TGTGCCAGCAGCGGCCTAGATGCCTACGAGCAGTACTTC. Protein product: CASSGLDAYEQYF.